This record looks at one T cell receptor (beta chain) sequence and its context. This sample is drawn from a study of shared clonotypes between healthy human individuals. The overall study: Contributing individuals were a couple of females and three males aged 18 to 49.

Generated by immunoSEQ multiplex PCR, the TCRdb table keeps only in-frame clones and is missing some. The data hold hundreds of thousands of clones, with roughly 98% observed a single time. Naive CD8 cells lacked CD45RO and underwent positive selection for CCR7, leaving out terminally differentiated effector memory CD45RA+ cells. Germline loops: CDR1 SGHDT, CDR2 YYEEEE. Trimming cost V 7 bases and J 2 bases, with 16 bases left between them. The CDR3 sequence is 14 residues long. This receptor was taken from a man aged 25 to 40 in good health. The sequenced sample was naive CD8+ T cells sorted from blood. The chain recombines TRBV5-6 with TRBJ2-7, with D possibly being TRBD2 (6 bases). CDR3 coding DNA: TGTGCCAGCGGGAGAGGGGAGGTAACCTACGAGCAGTACTTC. It encodes CASGRGEVTYEQYF.